This TCR beta chain was documented in a study of T-cell memory formation after mild COVID-19. Study-wide context: The TCR clusters were mostly specific to one donor.

V dropped 4 bases and J dropped 0 bases, with 14 bases sitting between them. CDR3 length: 16 amino acids. The germline gives CDR1 SGHRS, CDR2 YFSETQ. TCRdb re-analysed the 5' RACE reads in MiXCR, keeping a single row per CDR3 protein. The sample has 300,000 to 400,000 distinct CDR3 sequences, around a sixth seen once. This chain links TRBV5-1 with TRBJ2-1; D tentatively fits TRBD1 or TRBD2 (5 bases each). The sample comprised PBMCs or a T cell subset sorted from them (not recorded which). This receptor was identified in a man between 18 and 29 years old who had mild COVID-19 (a few samples of this study predate the infection). Cell type and time point are not known. CDR3 protein: CASSPGTVSSYNEQFF. The CDR3 DNA is TGCGCCAGCAGCCCCGGGACGGTGAGCTCCTACAATGAGCAGTTCTTC.